What follows is one T cell receptor beta chain and its context. Its cognate antigen has yet to be identified. Base-call qualities are not available, and no considerably larger clone is one nucleotide away. Another Seattle source contributed samples from volunteer blood donors who had recovered from COVID-19. Each collaborating institution followed its own protocols to collect whole blood in K2EDTA tubes. For TCRbeta analysis, collaborator samples were shipped as frozen whole blood, as isolated PBMCs, or as DNA extracted from either sample type. V ends up 4 bases short and J 2 bases short, with an unmatched junction base count of 1. The CDR1 and CDR2 encoded by the germline V gene are ENHRY and SYGVKD. The CDR3 runs 13 amino acids, cysteine and phenylalanine included. The CDR3 DNA has 39 bases and is translated from base 1. These data belong to a study of blood T cell repertoires in COVID-19 (dated by TCRdb to the early 2020s). About the full investigation: Samples covering the acute and convalescent phases of COVID-19 were provided by collaborators in the United States, Italy and Spain. Deeply sampled blood TCRbeta repertoires from subjects exposed to, actively infected with, or recovered from COVID-19 were included in the dataset. The material from the prospective study consisted of cDNA or gDNA derived from T cells, B-cell-depleted T cells, or PBMCs. The samples were drawn from the first 160 participants of the ongoing ImmuneRACE study and from 1,254 subjects provided by 6 global collaborators. Where available, HLA class I and class II types were obtained from metadata supplied by the sample provider rather than from assay-based typing. The repertoires were released in a freely available public database meant as a resource for research on the immune response to SARS-CoV-2. The sample metadata nearly always contained a de-identified subject ID, COVID-19 status, age in years and sex. Beyond this particular receptor, the publication reports: The amount of clinical and demographic metadata varied by source and participant and was provided uncurated.

TCRbeta CDR3 regions were amplified from genomic DNA by means of the immunoSEQ Assay, a bias-controlled multiplex PCR. The paper's processing steps were these. The number of nucleated cells in each sample was estimated from the amplification of reference gene primers within the assay. Sequence reads were collapsed and filtered to measure the absolute abundance of every unique TCRbeta CDR3 rearrangement. Productive Simpson clonality was computed per sample as the square root of Simpson's diversity index over productive rearrangements. TCRdb mirrors the immuneACCESS table, restricted to in-frame sequences. Some clones are absent from its copies; in checked studies, under half trace to an unresolved V gene, and the reason for the others is unknown. Clone size and V and J calls were adopted from that table, with D and trimming inferred from the DNA. This sample gives roughly 300,000 clones in total; about 87% of them show up just once. The leading ten clones occupy about 1.4% of the sample.

This sequence was found in a woman between 35 and 50 years old who had recovered from COVID-19. The chain couples TRBV10-3 to TRBJ1-2; TRBD1 fits 7 bases in the junction. Sample: peripheral blood. The DNA sequence is as follows: TGTGCCATCAGTGCGGACAGGAACTATGGCTACACCTTC. It encodes CAISADRNYGYTF.